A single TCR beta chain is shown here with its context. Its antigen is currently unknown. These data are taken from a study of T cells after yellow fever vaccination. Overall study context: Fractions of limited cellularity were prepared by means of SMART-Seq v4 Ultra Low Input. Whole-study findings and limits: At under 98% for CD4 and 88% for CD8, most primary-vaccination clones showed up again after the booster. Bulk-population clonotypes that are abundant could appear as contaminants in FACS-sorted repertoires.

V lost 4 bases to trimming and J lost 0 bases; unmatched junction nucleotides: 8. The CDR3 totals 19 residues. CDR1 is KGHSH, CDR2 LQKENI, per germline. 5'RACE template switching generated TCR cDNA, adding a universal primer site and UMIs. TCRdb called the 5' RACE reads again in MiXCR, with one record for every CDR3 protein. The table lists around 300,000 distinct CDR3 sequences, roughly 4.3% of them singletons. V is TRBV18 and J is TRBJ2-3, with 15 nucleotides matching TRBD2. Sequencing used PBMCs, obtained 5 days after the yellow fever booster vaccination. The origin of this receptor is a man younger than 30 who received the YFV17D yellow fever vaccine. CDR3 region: CASSRIAGLAGGSTDTQYF. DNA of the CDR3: TGTGCCAGCTCACGGATAGCGGGACTAGCGGGGGGAAGCACAGATACGCAGTATTTT.